This T cell receptor beta chain was recovered during a study of blood T cell repertoires in COVID-19. At the level of the study: Some COVID-19 samples were acute and others convalescent; all came from the United States, Italy and Spain. From T cells, B-cell-depleted T cells, or PBMCs came the material, which was cDNA or gDNA.

V gave up 6 bases and J gave up 2 bases; unmatched junction bases: 3. Germline lookup yields CDR1 LGHNT and CDR2 FRNRAP. The CDR3 loop spans 16 amino acids. As processed by the authors: Amplification from reference gene primers served as the basis for estimated nucleated cell counts. Method: immunoSEQ multiplex PCR; TCRdb's copy keeps in-frame clones and lacks some. V, J and clone size are those of that table, while D and trimming were read from the DNA. The data contain approximately 150,000 clones, over 80% of them seen just once; the ten biggest clones take up roughly 1.4%. What was sequenced was peripheral blood. The rearrangement uses TRBV12-5 and TRBJ2-1; TRBD2 matches 14 bases. This TCR came from a woman between 45 and 65 years old with acute or convalescent COVID-19. The CDR3 is CASGRTSGGTYNEQFF. Written as DNA, the CDR3 is TGTGCTAGTGGCCGGACTAGCGGGGGGACCTACAATGAGCAGTTCTTC.